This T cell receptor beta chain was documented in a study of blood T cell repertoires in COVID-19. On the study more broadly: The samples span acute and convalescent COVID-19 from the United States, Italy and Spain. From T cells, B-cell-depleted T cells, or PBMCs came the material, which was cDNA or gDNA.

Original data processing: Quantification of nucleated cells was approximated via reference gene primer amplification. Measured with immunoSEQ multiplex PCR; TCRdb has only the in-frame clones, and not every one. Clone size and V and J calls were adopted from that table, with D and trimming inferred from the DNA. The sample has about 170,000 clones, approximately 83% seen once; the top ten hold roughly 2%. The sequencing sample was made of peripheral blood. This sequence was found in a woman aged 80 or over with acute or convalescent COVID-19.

The CDR3 DNA is TGCGCCAGCAGCTCCTTCGGCAGGAAAATCGATCGGAACACTGAAGCTTTCTTT. Translating gives CASSSFGRKIDRNTEAFF. The rearrangement links TRBV5-1 to TRBJ1-1; unclear D gene. Germline V gene lookup returns CDR1 SGHRS and CDR2 YFSETQ. The CDR3 contains 18 residues. Trimming removed 3 bases from V and 1 base from J, with 22 bases in between. The whole variable domain, remainder taken from reference TRBV5-1 and TRBJ1-1, is KAGVTQTPRYLIKTRGQQVTLSCSPISGHRSVSWYQQTPGQGLQFLFEYFSETQRNKGNFPGRFSGRQFSNSRSEMNVSTLELGDSALYLCASSSFGRKIDRNTEAFFGQGTRLTVV.